This is a list of T cell receptor beta chains from one sample in a study of brain metastases from non-small cell lung cancer. Assay used: immunoSEQ multiplex PCR; TCRdb lists only in-frame clones, some missing. The sample holds 970 or so clones, under 90% seen once. Input material: primary lung tumor tissue. The receptors here all came from a donor at least 40 years old with non-small cell lung cancer. Both conserved end residues are part of each CDR3. D genes are given only for firm matches. Rows may omit the clone size; those that give it use once, few, many or a size class.

j_call v_call d_call clone_size cdr3_nt cdr3_aa
TRBJ2-7 TRBV28 - - TGTGCCAGCAGCCAAAGCTCCTACGAGCAGTACTTC CASSQSSYEQYF
TRBJ1-3 TRBV18 TRBD1 - TGTGCCAGCTCACGGGATCAGGGGGCCTTCTCTGGAAACACCATATATTTT CASSRDQGAFSGNTIYF
TRBJ1-2 TRBV28 - - TGTGCCATCACAGATACCGGGACAACAAGTGGCTACACCTTC CAITDTGTTSGYTF
TRBJ1-1 TRBV30 - - TGTGCCTGGAGTATCGGACGGGCCGGGACTGAAGCTTTCTTT CAWSIGRAGTEAFF
TRBJ2-3 TRBV5-1 TRBD2 once TGCGCCAGCAGCTTGACTAGCGGGAGTGGGGCAGATACGCAGTATTTT CASSLTSGSGADTQYF
TRBJ1-2 TRBV5-5 - - TGTGCCAGCAGCCCAGGGCGTCAGGATCGAGGCTACACCTTC CASSPGRQDRGYTF
TRBJ2-6 TRBV28 - - TGTGCCAGCAGACCCCCGGCTGGGGCCAACGTCCTGACTTTC CASRPPAGANVLTF
TRBJ2-7 TRBV11-2 TRBD2 - TGTGCCAGCAGCCAAACCCTTAGCGGGTCGGGCTACGAGCAGTACTTC CASSQTLSGSGYEQYF
TRBJ2-7 TRBV19 TRBD2 - TGTGCCAGTAGCTTCCGGGGGGGTGAAGGCATATACGAGCAGTACTTC CASSFRGGEGIYEQYF
TRBJ1-3 TRBV3-1/TRBV3-2 - - TGTGCCAGCAGCCAAGGGACGGTGGGAAACACCATATATTTT CASSQGTVGNTIYF
TRBJ2-7 TRBV13 TRBD1 - TGTGCCAGCAGCGCCGGACAGGGGAATTACGAGCAGTACTTC CASSAGQGNYEQYF